This TCR beta chain comes out of a study of tumor and adjacent non-tumor tissue in lung cancer. Background on the study: There were 11 to 13 adenocarcinoma, 2 squamous cell carcinoma and 1 small cell lung cancer cases.

The template was RNA from unsorted bulk tissue. Distant lung tissue was collected more than 3 cm away from the tumor edge. Donors were chemotherapy-naive, newly diagnosed lung cancer surgical patients in China, August–November 2014. The CDR3 contains 14 residues. V was pared by 4 bases and J by 0 bases, with 4 bases between. The germline CDR1 and CDR2 sequences are MNHNS and SASEGT. The library came from three nested PCR rounds adapted from ARM-PCR protocols. TCRdb passed the multiplex PCR reads through MiXCR, listing each CDR3 protein once. The sample holds approximately 66,000 distinct CDR3 sequences, about 61% seen once. Study-wide results and limits: Tumor repertoires had a smaller top 100 clone share than normal lung. TCR diversity was significantly greater in tumor than normal lung tissue.

This clonotype was observed at least ten times. Its matching antigen is unknown. This receptor was identified in a man aged 65-85 years with non-small cell lung cancer. This chain joins TRBV6-1 and TRBJ2-6; D not certain. The sample consisted of distant non-tumor lung tissue. In DNA form, the CDR3 reads TGTGCCAGCAGTGTCAACTCTGGGGCCAACGTCCTGACTTTC. Its protein product is CASSVNSGANVLTF.